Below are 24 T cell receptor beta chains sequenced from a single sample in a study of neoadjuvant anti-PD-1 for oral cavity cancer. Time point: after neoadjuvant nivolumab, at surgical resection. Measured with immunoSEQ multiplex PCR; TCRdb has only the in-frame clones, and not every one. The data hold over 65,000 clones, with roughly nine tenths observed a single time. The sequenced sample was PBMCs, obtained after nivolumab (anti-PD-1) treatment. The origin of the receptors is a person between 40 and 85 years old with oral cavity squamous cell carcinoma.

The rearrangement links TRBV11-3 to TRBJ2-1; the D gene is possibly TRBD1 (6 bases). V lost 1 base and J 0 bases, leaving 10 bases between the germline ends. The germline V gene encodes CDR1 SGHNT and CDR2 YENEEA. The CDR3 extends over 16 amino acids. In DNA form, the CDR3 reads TGTGCCAGCAGCTTAGCAGGGGATCCCTCCTACAATGAGCAGTTCTTC. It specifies CASSLAGDPSYNEQFF.

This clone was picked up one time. The DNA of the CDR3 is TGCGCCAGCAGCTTGGGGGCTAACTATGGCTACACCTTC. This codes for CASSLGANYGYTF. J is TRBJ1-2 and V is TRBV5-1; D uncertain. Trimming took 0 bases from V and 0 from J, leaving 3 bases between them. Germline-derived CDR1 and CDR2 are SGHRS and YFSETQ. This CDR3 region has 13 residues. Together with reference TRBV5-1 and TRBJ1-2, the CDR3 gives the full variable domain: KAGVTQTPRYLIKTRGQQVTLSCSPISGHRSVSWYQQTPGQGLQFLFEYFSETQRNKGNFPGRFSGRQFSNSRSEMNVSTLELGDSALYLCASSLGANYGYTFGSGTRLTVV.

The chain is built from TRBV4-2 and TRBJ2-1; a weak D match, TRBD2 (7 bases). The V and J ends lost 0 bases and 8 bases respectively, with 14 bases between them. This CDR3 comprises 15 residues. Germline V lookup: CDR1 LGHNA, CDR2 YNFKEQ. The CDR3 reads CASSQEWGGIDEQFF. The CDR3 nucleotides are TGTGCCAGCAGCCAAGAGTGGGGGGGCATCGATGAGCAGTTCTTC.

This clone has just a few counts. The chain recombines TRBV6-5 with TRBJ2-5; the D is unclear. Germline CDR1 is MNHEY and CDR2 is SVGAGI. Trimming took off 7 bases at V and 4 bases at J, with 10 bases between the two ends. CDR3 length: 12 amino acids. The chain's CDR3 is CASKGGGETQYF. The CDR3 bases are TGTGCCAGCAAGGGCGGTGGAGAGACCCAGTACTTC.

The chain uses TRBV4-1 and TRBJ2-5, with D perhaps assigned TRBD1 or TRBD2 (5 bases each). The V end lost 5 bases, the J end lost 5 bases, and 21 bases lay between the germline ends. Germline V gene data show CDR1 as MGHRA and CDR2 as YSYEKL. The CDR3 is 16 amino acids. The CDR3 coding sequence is TGCGCCAGCAGCAAAATGGGGGTAGTGGGGAAGGAGACCCAGTACTTC. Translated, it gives CASSKMGVVGKETQYF.

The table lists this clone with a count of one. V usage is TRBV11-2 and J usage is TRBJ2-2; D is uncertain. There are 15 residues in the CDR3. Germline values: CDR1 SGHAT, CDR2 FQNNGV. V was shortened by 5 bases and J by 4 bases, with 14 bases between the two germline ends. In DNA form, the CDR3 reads TGTGCCAGCAGCGGTGGCCGGTCCGGCACCGGGGAGCTGTTTTTT. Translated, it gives CASSGGRSGTGELFF.

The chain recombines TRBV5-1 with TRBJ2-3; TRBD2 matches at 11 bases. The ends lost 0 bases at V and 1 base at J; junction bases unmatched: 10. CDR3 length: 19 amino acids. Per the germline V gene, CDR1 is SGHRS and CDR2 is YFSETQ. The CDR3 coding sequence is TGCGCCAGCAGCTTGGTACTAGCGGGGGTCCCGAGGGGCACAGATACGCAGTATTTT. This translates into CASSLVLAGVPRGTDTQYF.

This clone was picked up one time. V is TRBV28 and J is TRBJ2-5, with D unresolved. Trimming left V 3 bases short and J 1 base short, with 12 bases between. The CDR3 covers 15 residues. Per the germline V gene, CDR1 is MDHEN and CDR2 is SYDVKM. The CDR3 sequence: CASSLVGEPQETQYF. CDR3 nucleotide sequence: TGTGCCAGCAGTTTGGTGGGCGAGCCCCAAGAGACCCAGTACTTC.

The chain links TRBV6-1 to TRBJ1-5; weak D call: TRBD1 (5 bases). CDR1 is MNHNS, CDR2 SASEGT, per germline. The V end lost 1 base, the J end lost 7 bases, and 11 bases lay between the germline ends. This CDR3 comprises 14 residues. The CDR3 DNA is TGTGCCAGCAGTGAAGGGCAGGGATTGCAGCCCCAGCATTTT. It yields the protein CASSEGQGLQPQHF.

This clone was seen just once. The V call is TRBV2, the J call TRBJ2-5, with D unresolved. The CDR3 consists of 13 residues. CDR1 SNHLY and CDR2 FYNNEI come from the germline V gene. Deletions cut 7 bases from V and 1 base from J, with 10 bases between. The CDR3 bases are TGTGCCAGCAAAGTGGCCCTCCAAGAGACCCAGTACTTC. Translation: CASKVALQETQYF.

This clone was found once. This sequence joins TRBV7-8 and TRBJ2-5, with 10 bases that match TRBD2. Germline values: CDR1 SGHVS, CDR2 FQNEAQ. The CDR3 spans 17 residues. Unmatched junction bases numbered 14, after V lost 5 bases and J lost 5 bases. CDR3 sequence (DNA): TGTGCCAGCAGCAAGGGGGGTTCTAGCGGGGGCCAGGAGACCCAGTACTTC. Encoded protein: CASSKGGSSGGQETQYF.

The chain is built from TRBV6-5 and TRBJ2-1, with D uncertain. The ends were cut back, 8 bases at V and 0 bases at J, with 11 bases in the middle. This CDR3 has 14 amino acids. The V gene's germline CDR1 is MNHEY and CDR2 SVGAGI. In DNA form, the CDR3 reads TGTGCCAGCGCTCGTATCGGCTCCTACAATGAGCAGTTCTTC. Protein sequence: CASARIGSYNEQFF.

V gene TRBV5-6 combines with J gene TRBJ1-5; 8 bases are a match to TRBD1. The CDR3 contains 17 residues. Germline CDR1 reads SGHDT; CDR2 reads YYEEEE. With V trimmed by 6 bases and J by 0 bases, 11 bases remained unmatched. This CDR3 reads CASTRRSTGASNQPQHF. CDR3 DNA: TGTGCCAGCACCCGGAGGTCGACAGGGGCTAGCAATCAGCCCCAGCATTTT.

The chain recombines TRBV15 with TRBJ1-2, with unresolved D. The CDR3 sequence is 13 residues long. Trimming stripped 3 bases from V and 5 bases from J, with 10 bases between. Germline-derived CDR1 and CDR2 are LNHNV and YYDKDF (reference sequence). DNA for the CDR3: TGTGCCACCAGCAGTGTGGGAGATTATGGCTACACCTTC. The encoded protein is CATSSVGDYGYTF. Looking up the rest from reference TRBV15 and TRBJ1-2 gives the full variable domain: DAMVIQNPRYQVTQFGKPVTLSCSQTLNHNVMYWYQQKSSQAPKLLFHYYDKDFNNEADTPDNFQSRRPNTSFCFLDIRSPGLGDTAMYLCATSSVGDYGYTFGSGTRLTVV.

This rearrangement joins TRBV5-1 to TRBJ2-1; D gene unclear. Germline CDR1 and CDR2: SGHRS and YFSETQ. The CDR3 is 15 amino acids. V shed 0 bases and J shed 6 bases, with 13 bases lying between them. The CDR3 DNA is TGCGCCAGCAGCTTGGCCGGTCAGCCATTCAATGAGCAGTTCTTC. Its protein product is CASSLAGQPFNEQFF.

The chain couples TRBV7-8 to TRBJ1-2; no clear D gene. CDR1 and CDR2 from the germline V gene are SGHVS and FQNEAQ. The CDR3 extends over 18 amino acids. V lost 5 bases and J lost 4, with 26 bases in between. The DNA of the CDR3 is TGTGCCAGCAGCGAAATAGTCCCTGCCACACTACCCGGCTATGGCTACACCTTC. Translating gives CASSEIVPATLPGYGYTF.

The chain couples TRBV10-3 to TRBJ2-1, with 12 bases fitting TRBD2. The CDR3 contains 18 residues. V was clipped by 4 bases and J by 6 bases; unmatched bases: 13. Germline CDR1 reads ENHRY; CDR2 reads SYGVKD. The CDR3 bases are TGTGCCATCAGTGCAAGCGTAACAGGACTAGCGGGAAGCAATGAGCAGTTCTTC. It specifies CAISASVTGLAGSNEQFF.

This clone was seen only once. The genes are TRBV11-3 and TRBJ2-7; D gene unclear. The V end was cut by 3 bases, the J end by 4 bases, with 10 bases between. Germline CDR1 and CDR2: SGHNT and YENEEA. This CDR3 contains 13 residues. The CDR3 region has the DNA TGTGCCAGCAGCTTTAATTGGGGATACGAGCAGTACTTC. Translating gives CASSFNWGYEQYF.

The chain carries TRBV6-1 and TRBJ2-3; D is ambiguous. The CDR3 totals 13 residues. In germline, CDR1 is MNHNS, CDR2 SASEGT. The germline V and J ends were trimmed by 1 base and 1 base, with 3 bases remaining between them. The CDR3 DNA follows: TGTGCCAGCAGTGAAGTCGGCACAGATACGCAGTATTTT. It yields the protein CASSEVGTDTQYF.

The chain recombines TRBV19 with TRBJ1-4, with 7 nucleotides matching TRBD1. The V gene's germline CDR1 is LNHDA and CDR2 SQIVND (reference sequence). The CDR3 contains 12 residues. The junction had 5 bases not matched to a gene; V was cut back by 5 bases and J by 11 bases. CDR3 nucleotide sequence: TGTGCCAGTAGTCCATCGACAGGGAAACTGTTTTTT. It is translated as CASSPSTGKLFF.

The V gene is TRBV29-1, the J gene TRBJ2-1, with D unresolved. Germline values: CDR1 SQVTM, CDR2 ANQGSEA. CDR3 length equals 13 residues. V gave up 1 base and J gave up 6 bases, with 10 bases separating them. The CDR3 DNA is TGCAGCGTTGAAGGGAACGGTTTCAATGAGCAGTTCTTC. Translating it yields CSVEGNGFNEQFF.

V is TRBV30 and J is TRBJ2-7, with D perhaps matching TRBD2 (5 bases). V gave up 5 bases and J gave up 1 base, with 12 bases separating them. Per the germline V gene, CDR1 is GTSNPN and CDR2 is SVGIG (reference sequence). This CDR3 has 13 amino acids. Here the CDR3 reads CAWDVRGSYEQYF. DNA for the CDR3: TGTGCCTGGGACGTTAGAGGGTCCTACGAGCAGTACTTC.

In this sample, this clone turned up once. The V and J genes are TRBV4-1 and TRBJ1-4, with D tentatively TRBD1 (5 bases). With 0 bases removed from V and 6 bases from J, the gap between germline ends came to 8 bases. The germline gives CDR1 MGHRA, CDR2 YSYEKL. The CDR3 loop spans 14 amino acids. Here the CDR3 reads CASSQERGDEKLFF. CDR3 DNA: TGCGCCAGCAGCCAAGAACGGGGGGATGAAAAACTGTTTTTT.

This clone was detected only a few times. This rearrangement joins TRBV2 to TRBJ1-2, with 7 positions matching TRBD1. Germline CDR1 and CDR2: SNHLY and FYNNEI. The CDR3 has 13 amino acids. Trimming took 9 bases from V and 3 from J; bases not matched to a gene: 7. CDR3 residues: CARITGTDYGYTF. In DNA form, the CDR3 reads TGTGCCAGAATAACCGGGACAGACTATGGCTACACCTTC. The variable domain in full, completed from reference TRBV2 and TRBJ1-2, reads EPEVTQTPSHQVTQMGQEVILRCVPISNHLYFYWYRQILGQKVEFLVSFYNNEISEKSEIFDDQFSVERPDGSNFTLKIRSTKLEDSAMYFCARITGTDYGYTFGSGTRLTVV.